The clone carrying this T cell receptor (beta chain) is deemed medium-sized (0.01 to 0.1%). Its antigen is unknown. V dropped 2 bases and J dropped 14; count of bases not matched to a gene: 12. Germline V gene sequence: CDR1 MNHEY, CDR2 SMNVEV (reference sequence). The CDR3 has 14 residues. TCRdb re-called clones via MiXCR from the PCR reads. The top ten clones hold 14% of a sample with roughly 20,000 clones, 25% to 30% of them seen once. Each patient went into thyroid surgery without having received any treatment. This specimen belongs to a study of metastatic and nonmetastatic thyroid tumors. Study findings and constraints: Patients with malignant thyroid tumors reportedly had significantly higher TCR beta diversity than those with benign nodules, in blood and tumor.

This sequence was found in a male donor with papillary thyroid cancer or a benign thyroid nodule (not recorded which). Some clones in this sample may be carry-over from other donors' samples. Source material: tumor tissue. The rearrangement links TRBV27 to TRBJ2-1, with 7 nucleotides matching TRBD2. The CDR3, as DNA: TGTGCCAGCAGTTTAGGAGGCGGGATTGGGGGGGAGTTCTTC. It translates to CASSLGGGIGGEFF.